These 32 T cell receptor beta chains originate from one sample sequenced in a study of CD8 T cells in Susac syndrome. RNA was extracted with the RNeasy kit, and a quantity of roughly 0.45 to 1 ug was reverse transcribed using random hexamers. Using its own MiXCR run on the immunoSEQ multiplex PCR reads, TCRdb lists one record per CDR3 protein. The sample contains around 200,000 distinct CDR3 sequences, 95% of which appear only once. Sequenced input: CD4+ T cells from PBMCs. The receptors stem from a human donor in good health.

The chain has TRBV3-1 and TRBJ2-1; D remains ambiguous. Germline loops: CDR1 LGHDT, CDR2 YNNKEL (reference sequence). The CDR3 totals 15 residues. V was cut by 1 base and J by 8 bases, with 15 bases left in between. The CDR3 DNA reads as TGTGCCAGCAGCCAAGGTGCGAGGAACCGGGATGAGCAGTTCTTC. Translation gives CASSQGARNRDEQFF.

The chain links TRBV3-1 to TRBJ2-7; D remains ambiguous. Germline V gene data show CDR1 as LGHDT and CDR2 as YNNKEL (reference sequence). V was pared by 1 base and J by 4 bases, with 8 bases between. This CDR3 is built from 13 residues. The CDR3 nucleotides are TGTGCCAGCAGCCAAGGAACCTCGTACGAGCAGTACTTC. Protein sequence: CASSQGTSYEQYF.

V is TRBV4-3 and J is TRBJ2-7, with D hard to call. Germline V gene data show CDR1 as LGHNA and CDR2 as YSLEER. CDR3 length: 14 amino acids. The V end was cut by 4 bases, the J end by 3 bases, with 13 bases between. CDR3 in amino acids: CASSPRAGDYEQYF. The CDR3 nucleotides are TGCGCCAGCAGCCCCCGAGCTGGGGACTACGAGCAGTACTTC.

This clonotype showed up just once. This rearrangement joins TRBV29-1 to TRBJ1-2; TRBD1 matches 8 bases. Germline CDR1 is SQVTM and CDR2 is ANQGSEA. The CDR3 runs to 14 residues. J was trimmed by 6 bases and V by 1 base; bases with no gene match: 7. The CDR3 protein is CSVEGRTGTNGYTF. The CDR3 DNA sequence: TGCAGCGTTGAAGGAAGGACAGGGACGAATGGCTACACCTTC. The whole variable domain, remainder taken from reference TRBV29-1 and TRBJ1-2, is SAVISQKPSRDICQRGTSLTIQCQVDSQVTMMFWYRQQPGQSLTLIATANQGSEATYESGFVIDKFPISRPNLTFSTLTVSNMSPEDSSIYLCSVEGRTGTNGYTFGSGTRLTVV.

The CDR3 nucleotides read TGTGCCAGCAGTCGGACCGGGACAGGGCACGAGACCCAGTACTTC. Amino acids: CASSRTGTGHETQYF. This chain joins TRBV12-3 or TRBV12-4 and TRBJ2-5; 9 bases match TRBD1. Germline trimming cut 5 bases from V and 5 bases from J; bases unmatched to any gene: 9. CDR3 length equals 15 residues.

The CDR3 loop is CASSYSGTGTDTQYF. In nucleotides, the CDR3 is TGTGCCAGCAGTTACAGCGGGACAGGCACAGATACGCAGTATTTT. The chain uses TRBV7-9 and TRBJ2-3, with D tentatively TRBD1 or TRBD2 (7 bases each). Germline V gene lookup returns CDR1 SEHNR and CDR2 FQNEAQ (reference sequence). V was cut by 6 bases and J by 1 base, with 14 bases left in between. The CDR3 sequence is 15 residues long. The full variable domain, rest sourced from reference TRBV7-9 and TRBJ2-3, is DTGVSQNPRHKITKRGQNVTFRCDPISEHNRLYWYRQTLGQGPEFLTYFQNEAQLEKSRLLSDRFSAERPKGSFSTLEIQRTEQGDSAMYLCASSYSGTGTDTQYFGPGTRLTVL.

This clonotype was counted once. The gene calls are TRBV24-1 and TRBJ1-2; TRBD1 matches at 8 bases. J lost 7 bases, V lost 4 bases, and 13 bases had no gene match. The CDR3 is 16 residues long. Germline V CDR1 and CDR2: KGHDR, SFDVKD. This CDR3 reads CATSDSRQGRRFGYTF. CDR3 sequence (DNA): TGTGCCACCAGTGACTCTAGACAGGGGAGGAGATTTGGCTACACCTTC.

The chain joins TRBV3-1 to TRBJ2-1; no definite D call. This CDR3 spans 15 amino acids. Germline CDR1 and CDR2: LGHDT and YNNKEL (reference sequence). V was clipped by 2 bases and J by 2 bases, with 10 bases between them. This CDR3 is CASSQNPTAYNEQFF. The CDR3 nucleotides read TGTGCCAGCAGCCAAAACCCTACGGCCTACAATGAGCAGTTCTTC.

This sequence joins TRBV4-1 and TRBJ1-2; the D is unclear. The V gene's germline CDR1 is MGHRA and CDR2 YSYEKL. V shed 3 bases and J shed 6 bases, with 14 bases lying between them. CDR3 length equals 14 residues. The CDR3 DNA follows: TGCGCCAGCAGCCAGATCGTAGGGCGGAATGGCTACACCTTC. Protein: CASSQIVGRNGYTF.

This chain connects TRBV7-9 to TRBJ2-1, with D possibly called TRBD1 or TRBD2 (5 bases each). With 1 base removed from V and 6 bases from J, the gap between germline ends came to 13 bases. This CDR3 is built from 15 residues. Germline assignment: CDR1 SEHNR and CDR2 FQNEAQ (reference sequence). The CDR3 loop is CASSLGGRETNEQFF. In DNA form, the CDR3 reads TGTGCCAGCAGCTTAGGGGGGAGAGAAACCAATGAGCAGTTCTTC.

The chain couples TRBV3-1 to TRBJ2-7; no clear D. Germline CDR1 and CDR2: LGHDT and YNNKEL (reference sequence). Between the trimmed V and J ends, which lost 1 base and 2 bases, there was a span of 12 bases. The CDR3 has 15 amino acids. CDR3 sequence: CASSQGSGLPYEQYV. In nucleotides, the CDR3 is TGTGCCAGCAGCCAAGGGTCGGGCCTCCCCTACGAGCAGTACGTC.

The chain has TRBV20-1 and TRBJ1-4; the match to TRBD1 covers 7 bases. The V gene's germline CDR1 is DFQATT and CDR2 SNEGSKA (reference sequence). CDR3 length: 14 residues. V trimming: 5 bases; J trimming: 5 bases; junction bases outside the gene matches: 8. The CDR3 DNA is TGCAGTGCTCGACCGGGACAGACCAATGAAAAACTGTTTTTT. Protein sequence: CSARPGQTNEKLFF.

The rearrangement uses TRBV20-1 and TRBJ2-5; no clear D. Trimming left V 1 base short and J 3 bases short, with 6 bases between. This CDR3 spans 12 amino acids. Germline CDR1 DFQATT, CDR2 SNEGSKA (reference sequence). CDR3 DNA: TGCAGTGCTAGAGGCTTTAAAGAGACCCAGTACTTC. Protein: CSARGFKETQYF.

The CDR3 sequence is CASSQQAYSPLHF. DNA for the CDR3: TGCGCCAGCAGCCAACAGGCCTATTCACCCCTCCACTTT. The chain joins TRBV4-3 to TRBJ1-6; D gene ambiguous. Trimming left V 2 bases short and J 8 bases short, with 7 bases between. Germline-derived CDR1 and CDR2 are LGHNA and YSLEER. This CDR3 contains 13 residues.

The rearrangement uses TRBV20-1 and TRBJ2-5, with 12 bases that match TRBD2. Germline CDR1 and CDR2: DFQATT and SNEGSKA (reference sequence). With V trimmed by 5 bases and J by 2 bases, 9 bases remained unmatched. The CDR3 is made up of 16 amino acids. The CDR3, as DNA: TGCAGTGCTTACTTGACTAGCGGGGGCCCTCAAGAGACCCAGTACTTC. It specifies CSAYLTSGGPQETQYF.

The rearrangement joins TRBV7-3 to TRBJ2-1; 7 nucleotides agree with TRBD1. This CDR3 comprises 14 residues. V lost 4 bases to trimming and J lost 5 bases; unmatched junction nucleotides: 5. CDR1 is SGHTA and CDR2 is FQGTGA in the germline V gene. The CDR3 reads CASSSTGVDNEQFF. Here the CDR3 DNA reads TGTGCCAGCAGCTCCACAGGGGTCGACAATGAGCAGTTCTTC.

For the CDR3, the DNA is TGTGCCAGCAGCGCCCTAAGAGGCCAAGAGACCCAGTACTTC. It encodes CASSALRGQETQYF. The rearrangement links TRBV9 to TRBJ2-5; D is unclear. CDR3 length: 14 amino acids. Trimming removed 3 bases at V and 1 base at J, with 10 bases between. Germline lookup yields CDR1 SGDLS and CDR2 YYNGEE. Supplemented by reference TRBV9 and TRBJ2-5, the full variable domain reads DSGVTQTPKHLITATGQRVTLRCSPRSGDLSVYWYQQSLDQGLQFLIQYYNGEERAKGNILERFSAQQFPDLHSELNLSSLELGDSALYFCASSALRGQETQYFGPGTRLLVL.

This clonotype is a singleton in its sample. CDR3 residues: CASSVAWDTEAFF. CDR3 in DNA: TGTGCCAGCAGCGTAGCATGGGACACTGAAGCTTTCTTT. The chain couples TRBV9 to TRBJ1-1; no definite D call. Germline CDR1 and CDR2: SGDLS and YYNGEE. V was cut by 0 bases and J by 3 bases, with 6 bases left in between. The CDR3 is 13 residues long. Full variable domain (missing parts from reference TRBV9 and TRBJ1-1): DSGVTQTPKHLITATGQRVTLRCSPRSGDLSVYWYQQSLDQGLQFLIQYYNGEERAKGNILERFSAQQFPDLHSELNLSSLELGDSALYFCASSVAWDTEAFFGQGTRLTVV.

The chain carries TRBV30 and TRBJ2-1; TRBD2 matches 14 bases. This CDR3 is 15 amino acids long. The germline V gene has CDR1 GTSNPN and CDR2 SVGIG (reference sequence). J was trimmed by 8 bases and V by 1 base; bases with no gene match: 4. The CDR3 DNA is TGTGCCTGGAGTGCCGGGACTAGCGGGAGCCATGAGCAGTTCTTC. Protein product: CAWSAGTSGSHEQFF.

This chain uses TRBV3-1 with TRBJ1-1; D ambiguous. The CDR3 contains 15 residues. Trimming left V 0 bases short and J 5 bases short, with 13 bases between. Germline assignment: CDR1 LGHDT and CDR2 YNNKEL (reference sequence). CDR3 protein: CASSQDHVWGTEAFF. In nucleotides, the CDR3 is TGTGCCAGCAGCCAAGATCACGTATGGGGTACTGAAGCTTTCTTT.

The CDR3 region is CASSLQASTDTQYF. The CDR3, as DNA: TGCGCCAGCAGCTTGCAAGCGAGCACAGATACGCAGTATTTT. The J gene is TRBJ2-3, the V gene TRBV5-1; no definite D call. The CDR3 extends over 14 amino acids. CDR1 is SGHRS and CDR2 is YFSETQ in the germline V gene. Between the trimmed V and J ends, which lost 1 base and 0 bases, there was a span of 6 bases.

The J gene is TRBJ1-2, the V gene TRBV7-9; a weak D match, TRBD1 (5 bases). The length of the CDR3 is 12 residues. CDR1 SEHNR and CDR2 FQNEAQ come from the germline V gene (reference sequence). The ends were cut back, 5 bases at V and 8 bases at J, with 12 bases in the middle. DNA for the CDR3: TGTGCCAGCAGCGAGCCGACAGTCGGCTACACCTTC. The encoded protein is CASSEPTVGYTF.

The rearrangement links TRBV6-5 to TRBJ1-1; tentatively, D is TRBD1 (6 bases). Trimming removed 11 bases at V and 6 bases at J, with 22 bases between. The CDR3 totals 14 residues. Germline V gives CDR1 MNHEY, CDR2 SVGAGI. The CDR3 DNA sequence: TGTGCCTGCCGTATGACAGGAATCGTGCCTGAAGCTTTCTTT. Protein sequence: CACRMTGIVPEAFF.

The V call is TRBV18, the J call TRBJ1-1, with no clear D. Trimming took 2 bases from V and 1 from J, leaving 8 bases between them. CDR3 length: 14 amino acids. CDR1 is KGHSH and CDR2 is LQKENI in the germline V gene. The CDR3 region is CASSPFTGNTEAFF. CDR3 sequence (DNA): TGTGCCAGCTCACCATTTACCGGGAACACTGAAGCTTTCTTT.

J is TRBJ2-7 and V is TRBV5-1; TRBD2 aligns across 9 bases. V lost 0 bases and J lost 7; bases outside the gene matches: 8. The CDR3 runs to 15 residues. Germline CDR1 and CDR2: SGHRS and YFSETQ. CDR3: CASSLEGGGAAEQYF. Written as DNA, the CDR3 is TGCGCCAGCAGCTTGGAAGGCGGGGGGGCGGCGGAGCAGTACTTC.

The chain couples TRBV20-1 to TRBJ2-2, with TRBD1 identical over 8 bases. This CDR3 has 15 amino acids. V lost 0 bases, J lost 4 bases, and 4 bases stayed unmatched. Germline V gives CDR1 DFQATT, CDR2 SNEGSKA (reference sequence). DNA for the CDR3: TGCAGTGCTAGAGATCCCGGGACAGGCACCGGGGAGCTGTTTTTT. Its protein product is CSARDPGTGTGELFF.

The chain uses TRBV29-1 and TRBJ2-3, with D uncertain. Germline V lookup: CDR1 SQVTM, CDR2 ANQGSEA. The CDR3 spans 13 residues. The V and J ends lost 5 bases and 6 bases respectively, with 15 bases between them. The CDR3 coding sequence is TGCAGCGTTTCCGTGGGTGTCGAGGATACGCAGTATTTT. Its protein product is CSVSVGVEDTQYF.

The chain carries TRBV20-1 and TRBJ2-7; no definite D call. The CDR3 contains 10 residues. V lost 6 bases and J 2 bases, leaving 5 bases between the germline ends. From germline, CDR1 is DFQATT and CDR2 SNEGSKA (reference sequence). CDR3 coding DNA: TGCAGTGCCCGCGCCTACGAGCAGTACGTC. Residues: CSARAYEQYV.

The V gene is TRBV21-1, the J gene TRBJ2-4; TRBD1 is taken as the D call from the table, unchecked against the DNA. TRBV21-1 is tagged as a pseudogene. This CDR3 region has 15 residues. The CDR3 nucleotides read TGTGCCAGCAGCCTGGGGGACAGAGCACCAATCCCCCCGTACTTC. Encoded protein: CASSLGDRAPIPPYF.

The chain uses TRBV20-1 and TRBJ1-5, with D tentatively TRBD1 (5 bases). Germline CDR1 DFQATT, CDR2 SNEGSKA (reference sequence). V was shortened by 5 bases and J by 10 bases, with 18 bases between the two germline ends. The CDR3 has 13 amino acids. The CDR3 DNA sequence: TGCAGTGCTCAGGTGGGTCTAGGACACCCCCAGCATTTT. Translation gives CSAQVGLGHPQHF.

The DNA for the CDR3 is TGCAGCGTTCAGGGGCGACTGCTGACCCAGTACTTC. This sequence encodes CSVQGRLLTQYF. The chain is built from TRBV29-1 and TRBJ2-5, with D perhaps TRBD1 (6 bases). CDR3 size: 12 residues. Germline-derived CDR1 and CDR2 are SQVTM and ANQGSEA. Trimming shortened V by 5 bases and J by 7 bases, and 14 bases separated the two germline ends. Using reference TRBV29-1 and TRBJ2-5 for the parts outside the CDR3, the full variable domain is SAVISQKPSRDICQRGTSLTIQCQVDSQVTMMFWYRQQPGQSLTLIATANQGSEATYESGFVIDKFPISRPNLTFSTLTVSNMSPEDSSIYLCSVQGRLLTQYFGPGTRLLVL.

The genes are TRBV29-1 and TRBJ1-2; D is undetermined. The CDR3 has 11 residues. V was shortened by 6 bases and J by 8 bases, with 13 bases between the two germline ends. CDR1 and CDR2 (germline): SQVTM, ANQGSEA. The CDR3 region is CSVGAGGGYTF. CDR3 sequence (DNA): TGCAGCGTCGGTGCAGGAGGGGGCTACACCTTC.